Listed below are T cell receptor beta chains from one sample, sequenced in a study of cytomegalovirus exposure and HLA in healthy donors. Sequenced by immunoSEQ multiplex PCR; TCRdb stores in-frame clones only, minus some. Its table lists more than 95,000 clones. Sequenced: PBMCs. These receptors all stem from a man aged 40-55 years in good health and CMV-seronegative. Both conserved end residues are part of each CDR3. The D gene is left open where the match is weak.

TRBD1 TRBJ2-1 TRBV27 TGTGCCAGCAGTTTGTTTTTCGTGGGCCAGGGGGCAGACAATGAGCAGTTCTTC CASSLFFVGQGADNEQFF
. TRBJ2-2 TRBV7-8 TGTGCCAGCCGCCCTAGCGTGAACACCGGGGAGCTGTTTTTT CASRPSVNTGELFF
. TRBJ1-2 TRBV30 TGTGCCTGGGAAGAGGGAGGCGCCTATGGCTACACCTTC CAWEEGGAYGYTF
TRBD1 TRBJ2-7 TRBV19 TGTGCCAGTAGGAAACAGGGGGCGACCTACGAGCAGTACTTC CASRKQGATYEQYF
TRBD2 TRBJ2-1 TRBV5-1 TGCGCCAGCAGCCAGACTAGCGGGAGGTCCAATGAGCAGTTCTTC CASSQTSGRSNEQFF
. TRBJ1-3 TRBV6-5 TGTGCCAGCAGTACCTCAGGGGGAAACACCATATATTTT CASSTSGGNTIYF
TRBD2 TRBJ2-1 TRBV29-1 TGCAGCGTTGTGGCTAGCGGGAGGGAGGGGTTCTTC CSVVASGREGFF
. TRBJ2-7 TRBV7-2 TGTGCCAGCAGCTTAGGGTCCGGTTTCACTGACGAGCAGTACTTC CASSLGSGFTDEQYF
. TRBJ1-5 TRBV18 TGTGCCAGCTCACCAGGCAGGGGCAATCAGCCCCAGCATTTT CASSPGRGNQPQHF
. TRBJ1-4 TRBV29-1 TGCAGCGTTGCGGGGATTAATGAAAAACTGTTTTTT CSVAGINEKLFF
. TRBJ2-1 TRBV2 TGTGCCAGCAGTGAAGGGGCTATCCCCTACAATGAGCAGTTCTTC CASSEGAIPYNEQFF
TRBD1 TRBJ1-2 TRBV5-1 TGCGCCAGCAGCTTGGGGGACAGTACAAACTATGGCTACACCTTC CASSLGDSTNYGYTF
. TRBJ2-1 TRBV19 TGTGCCAGTACCCGAAAGCTCTTGCGGGAATACAATGAGCAGTTCTTC CASTRKLLREYNEQFF
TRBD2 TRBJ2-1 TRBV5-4 TGTGCCAGCAGCCCAGCGGCGGGAGGTCATAATGAGCAGTTCTTC CASSPAAGGHNEQFF
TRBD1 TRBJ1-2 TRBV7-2 TGTGCCAGCAGCACAGGACAGGGAATCGTCTATGGCTACACCTTC CASSTGQGIVYGYTF
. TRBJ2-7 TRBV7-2 TGTGCCAGCAGCTTAGAAAGGTGGGGCAGGGCGTACTCCTACGAGCAGTACTTC CASSLERWGRAYSYEQYF
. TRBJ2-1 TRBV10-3 TGTGCCATCCGGGGGAGCTCCTACAATGAGCAGTTCTTC CAIRGSSYNEQFF
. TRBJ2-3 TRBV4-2 TGTGCCAGCAGCCAAGAGCTGGAGGGGACCATCACAGATACGCAGTATTTT CASSQELEGTITDTQYF
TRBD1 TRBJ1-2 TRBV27 TGTGCCAGCAGTTTATCAGATGCAACAGGGGCGGACTATGGCTACACCTTC CASSLSDATGADYGYTF
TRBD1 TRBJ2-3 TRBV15 TGTGCCACCAGCAGAGATAGGAGGTGGGGGACAGGGGACACAGATACGCAGTATTTT CATSRDRRWGTGDTDTQYF
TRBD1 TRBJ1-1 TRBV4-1 TGCGCCAGCAGCGACCGTGAGGGGGCAGACACTGAAGCTTTCTTT CASSDREGADTEAFF
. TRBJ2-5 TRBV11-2 TGTGCCAGCAGCTTAGACTCCCAGGGGTCAGAGACCCAGTACTTC CASSLDSQGSETQYF
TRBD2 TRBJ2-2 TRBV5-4 TGTGCCAGCAGCTCCCCCGGACTAGCGGGAGGCCTCAGCACCGGGGAGCTGTTTTTT CASSSPGLAGGLSTGELFF
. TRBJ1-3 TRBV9 TGTGCCAGCAGCGCCAGGGGAACTGGAAACACCATATATTTT CASSARGTGNTIYF
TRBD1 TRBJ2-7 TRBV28 TGTGCCAAGGGCCGGGACAGGGGATTCTACGAGCAGTACTTC CAKGRDRGFYEQYF
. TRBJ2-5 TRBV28 TGTGCCAGCTCATTGCGGTCAGGGTCGGGTGCCCAGTACTTC CASSLRSGSGAQYF
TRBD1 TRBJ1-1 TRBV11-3 TGTGCCAGCAGCCTAAGGACAGGGGGCATAGGGCGAGCTTTCTTT CASSLRTGGIGRAFF
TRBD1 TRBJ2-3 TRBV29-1 TGCAGCGTAGACAGGGGATTCACAGATACGCAGTATTTT CSVDRGFTDTQYF
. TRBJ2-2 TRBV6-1 TGTGCCAGCAGTGTTTCCGCAGAATTACCCACCGGGGAGCTGTTTTTT CASSVSAELPTGELFF
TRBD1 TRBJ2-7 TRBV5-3 TGTGCCAGAAGCTTTTACTTCCGGGACAGATCCTACGAGCAGTACTTC CARSFYFRDRSYEQYF
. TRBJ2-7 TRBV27 TGTGCCAGCAGTCGGACTCACTCCTACGAGCAGTACTTC CASSRTHSYEQYF
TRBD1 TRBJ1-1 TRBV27 TGTGCCAGCAGTGGACAGGGGAGGGCTGAAGCTTTCTTT CASSGQGRAEAFF
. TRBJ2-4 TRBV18 TGTGCCAGCTCACCACCCTCCCTGGCCAAAAACATTCAGTACTTC CASSPPSLAKNIQYF
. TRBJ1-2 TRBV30 TGTGCCTGGAGTACGGAGAACTATGGCTACACCTTC CAWSTENYGYTF
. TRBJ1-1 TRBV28 TGTGCCAGCAGTTTGGAGGGAAGGACTGAAGCTTTCTTT CASSLEGRTEAFF
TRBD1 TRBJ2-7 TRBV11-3 TGTGCCAGCAGCTCTGGACAGGTCTACGAGCAGTACTTC CASSSGQVYEQYF
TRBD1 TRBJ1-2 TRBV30 TGTGCCTGGCGACGGGACAGGGGAAATGGCTACACCTTC CAWRRDRGNGYTF
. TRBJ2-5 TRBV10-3 TGTGCCATCAGTGAGTCGGCCAGGGCAGAGACCCAGTACTTC CAISESARAETQYF
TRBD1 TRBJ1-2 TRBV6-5 TGTGCCAGCAGAACGGGACAGACCGGCTACACCTTC CASRTGQTGYTF
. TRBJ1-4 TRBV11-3 TGTGCCAGCAGCTTAGAGGGCGTAAATGAAAAACTGTTTTTT CASSLEGVNEKLFF
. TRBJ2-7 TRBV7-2 TGTGCCAGCAGCTTATCCATCGGACTGTACGAGCAGTACTTC CASSLSIGLYEQYF
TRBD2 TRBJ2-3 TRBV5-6 TGTGCCAGCAGCCTTACCCCCGGACTAGCGGGATGGGTAGATACGCAGTATTTT CASSLTPGLAGWVDTQYF
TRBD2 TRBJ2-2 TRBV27 TGTGCCAGCAGTTTTAGGGCTAGCGGGAGGGCCGGGGAGCTGTTTTTT CASSFRASGRAGELFF
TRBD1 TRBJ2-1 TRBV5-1 TGCGCCAGCAGCCTAACAGGGGAGGAGCAGTTCTTC CASSLTGEEQFF
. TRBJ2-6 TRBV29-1 TGCAGCGTTGCCCAGGGTAGTACCTCTGGGGCCAACGTCCTGACTTTC CSVAQGSTSGANVLTF
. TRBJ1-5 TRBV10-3 TGTGCCATCAGTGAAGAGGGGGGGGATAGCAATCAGCCCCAGCATTTT CAISEEGGDSNQPQHF
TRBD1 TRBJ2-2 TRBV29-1 TGCAGCGTCAATACGGGGACAGGGGGCTTCGCCGGGGAGCTGTTTTTT CSVNTGTGGFAGELFF
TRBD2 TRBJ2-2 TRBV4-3 TGCGCCAGCAGCCAAGCTAGGCTAGCGGTGAACACCGGGGAGCTGTTTTTT CASSQARLAVNTGELFF
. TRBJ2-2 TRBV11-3 TGTGCCAGCAGCTTACGCCAGGGTTACACCGGGGAGCTGTTTTTT CASSLRQGYTGELFF
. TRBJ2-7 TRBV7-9 TGTGCCAGCAGCTCAGGGTGGTCTAGATCCTACGAGCAGTACTTC CASSSGWSRSYEQYF
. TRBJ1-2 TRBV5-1 TGCGCCAGCAGCGCGTTCCAACAGGGTCTCTATGGCTACACCTTC CASSAFQQGLYGYTF
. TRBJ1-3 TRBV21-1 TGTGCCAGCAGCAAATGGTCGGGGCAGGGGGGAAACACCATATATTTT CASSKWSGQGGNTIYF
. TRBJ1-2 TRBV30 TGTGCCTGGAGTGCCCTCTTCACAGGGAGTCCCCGATATGGCTACACCTTC CAWSALFTGSPRYGYTF
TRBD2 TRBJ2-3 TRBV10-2 TGCGCCAGCAGTGGGTTTAGCGGGAGCACAGATACGCAGTATTTT CASSGFSGSTDTQYF